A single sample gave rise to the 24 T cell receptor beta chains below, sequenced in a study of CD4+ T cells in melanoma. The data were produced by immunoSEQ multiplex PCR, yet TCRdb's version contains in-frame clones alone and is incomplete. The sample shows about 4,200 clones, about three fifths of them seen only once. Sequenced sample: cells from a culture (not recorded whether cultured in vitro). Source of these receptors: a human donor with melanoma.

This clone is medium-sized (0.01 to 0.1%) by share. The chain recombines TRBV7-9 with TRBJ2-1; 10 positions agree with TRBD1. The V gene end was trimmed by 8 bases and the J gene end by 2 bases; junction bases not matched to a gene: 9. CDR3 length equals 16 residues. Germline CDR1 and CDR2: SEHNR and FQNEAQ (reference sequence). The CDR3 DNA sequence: TGTGCCAGCGGTAGAACCGGGACAGGGGCCTACAATGAGCAGTTCTTC. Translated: CASGRTGTGAYNEQFF.

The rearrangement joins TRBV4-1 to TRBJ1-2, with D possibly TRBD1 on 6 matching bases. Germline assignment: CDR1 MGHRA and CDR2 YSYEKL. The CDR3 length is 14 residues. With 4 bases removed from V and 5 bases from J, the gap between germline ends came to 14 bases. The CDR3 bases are TGCGCCAGCAGCCTTCGGACAGAAGGGTATGGCTACACCTTC. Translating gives CASSLRTEGYGYTF.

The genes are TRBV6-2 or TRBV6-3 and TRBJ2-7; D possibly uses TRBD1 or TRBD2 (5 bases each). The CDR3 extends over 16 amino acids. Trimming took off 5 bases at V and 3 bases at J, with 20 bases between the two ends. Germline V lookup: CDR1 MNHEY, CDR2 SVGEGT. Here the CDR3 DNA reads TGTGCCAGCAGTACACCTCGGGACGGCCGATTCTACGAGCAGTACTTC. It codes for CASSTPRDGRFYEQYF.

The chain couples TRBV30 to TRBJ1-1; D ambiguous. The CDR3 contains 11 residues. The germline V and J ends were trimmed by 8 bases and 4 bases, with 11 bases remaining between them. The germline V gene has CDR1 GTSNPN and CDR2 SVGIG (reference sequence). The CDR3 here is CAAQVVTEAFF. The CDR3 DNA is TGTGCCGCCCAGGTAGTCACTGAAGCTTTCTTT.

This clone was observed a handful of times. The CDR3 here is CASSYGIGDPHGYTF. Written as DNA, the CDR3 is TGTGCCAGCAGTTACGGTATCGGGGACCCTCATGGCTACACCTTC. The chain carries TRBV6-6 and TRBJ1-2; possible D gene TRBD1, 5 bases. The CDR3 contains 15 residues. Germline V CDR1 and CDR2: MNHNY, SVGAGI (reference sequence). Trimming left V 2 bases short and J 6 bases short, with 16 bases between.

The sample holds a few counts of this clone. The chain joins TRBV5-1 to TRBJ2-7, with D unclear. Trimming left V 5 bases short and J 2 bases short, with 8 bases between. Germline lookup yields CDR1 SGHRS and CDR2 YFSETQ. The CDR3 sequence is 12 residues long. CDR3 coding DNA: TGCGCCAGCAGACTCGGCCCCTACGAGCAGTACTTC. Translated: CASRLGPYEQYF.

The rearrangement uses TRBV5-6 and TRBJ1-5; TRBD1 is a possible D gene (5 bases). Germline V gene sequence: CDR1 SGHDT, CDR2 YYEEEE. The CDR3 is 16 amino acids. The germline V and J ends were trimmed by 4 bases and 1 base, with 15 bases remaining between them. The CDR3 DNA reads TGTGCCAGCAGCAATTCGAAGGGGTCCAGCAATCAGCCCCAGCATTTT. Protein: CASSNSKGSSNQPQHF.

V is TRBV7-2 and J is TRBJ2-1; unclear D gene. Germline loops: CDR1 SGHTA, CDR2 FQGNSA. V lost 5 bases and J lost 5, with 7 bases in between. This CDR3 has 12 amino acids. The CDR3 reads CASSRDNNEQFF. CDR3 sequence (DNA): TGTGCCAGCAGCCGAGACAACAATGAGCAGTTCTTC.

The CDR3 region has the DNA TGTGCCAGCAGCACCGGGACAGGGTTCTACGAGCAGTACTTC. The encoded protein is CASSTGTGFYEQYF. This chain connects TRBV27 to TRBJ2-7; 9 bases match TRBD1. Trimming took 6 bases from V and 3 from J; bases not matched to a gene: 6. Germline V lookup: CDR1 MNHEY, CDR2 SMNVEV (reference sequence). CDR3 length: 14 amino acids.

The CDR3 bases are TGCGCCAGCAGCTCCCCCGGGACAGCGAACTATGGCTACACCTTC. It translates to CASSSPGTANYGYTF. This sequence joins TRBV4-3 and TRBJ1-2, with 7 positions matching TRBD1. The germline V gene encodes CDR1 LGHNA and CDR2 YSLEER. This CDR3 is built from 15 residues. J lost 2 bases, V lost 5 bases, and 8 bases had no gene match.

The CDR3 DNA follows: TGTGCCGGACAGGGGCAAGACTACGAGCAGTACTTC. This encodes CAGQGQDYEQYF. The chain recombines TRBV30 with TRBJ2-7; 9 nucleotides match TRBD1. The germline CDR1 and CDR2 sequences are GTSNPN and SVGIG (reference sequence). Trimming took 8 bases from V and 3 from J; bases not matched to a gene: 5. CDR3 length: 12 amino acids.

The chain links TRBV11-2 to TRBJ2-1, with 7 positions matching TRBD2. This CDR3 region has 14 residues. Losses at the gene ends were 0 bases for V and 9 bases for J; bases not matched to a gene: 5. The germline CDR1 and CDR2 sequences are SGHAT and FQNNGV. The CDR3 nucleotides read TGTGCCAGCAGCTTAGATTGGGAGGGGACTGAGCAGTTCTTC. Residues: CASSLDWEGTEQFF.

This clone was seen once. The CDR3 sequence is CASSPGTYSSYEQYF. CDR3 DNA: TGTGCCAGCAGCCCGGGGACCTACAGCTCCTACGAGCAGTACTTC. The V and J genes are TRBV5-5 and TRBJ2-7; D possibly uses TRBD1 or TRBD2 (5 bases each). The V end lost 4 bases, the J end lost 0 bases, and 14 bases lay between the germline ends. CDR3 length equals 15 residues. Germline values: CDR1 SGHKS, CDR2 YYEKEE (reference sequence). The variable domain in full, completed from reference TRBV5-5 and TRBJ2-7, reads DAGVTQSPTHLIKTRGQQVTLRCSPISGHKSVSWYQQVLGQGPQFIFQYYEKEERGRGNFPDRFSARQFPNYSSELNVNALLLGDSALYLCASSPGTYSSYEQYFGPGTRLTVT.

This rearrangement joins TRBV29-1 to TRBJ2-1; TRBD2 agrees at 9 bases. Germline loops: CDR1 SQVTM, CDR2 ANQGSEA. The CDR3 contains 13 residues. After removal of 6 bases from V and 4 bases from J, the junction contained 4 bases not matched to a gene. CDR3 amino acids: CSVAGGPYNEQFF. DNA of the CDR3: TGCAGCGTCGCGGGGGGGCCTTACAATGAGCAGTTCTTC.

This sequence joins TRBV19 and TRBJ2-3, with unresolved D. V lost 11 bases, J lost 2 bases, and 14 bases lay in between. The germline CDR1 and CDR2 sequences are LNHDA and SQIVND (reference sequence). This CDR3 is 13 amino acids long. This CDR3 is CAGSASPTDTQYF. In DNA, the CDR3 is TGTGCCGGCAGCGCGAGTCCCACAGATACGCAGTATTTT.

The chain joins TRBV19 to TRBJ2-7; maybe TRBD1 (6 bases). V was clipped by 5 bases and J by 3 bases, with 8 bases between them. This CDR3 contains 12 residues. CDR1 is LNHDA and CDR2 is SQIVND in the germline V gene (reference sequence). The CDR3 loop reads CASSDRYYEQYF. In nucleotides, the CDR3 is TGTGCCAGTAGTGACAGGTACTACGAGCAGTACTTC. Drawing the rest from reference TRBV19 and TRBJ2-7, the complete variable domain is DGGITQSPKYLFRKEGQNVTLSCEQNLNHDAMYWYRQDPGQGLRLIYYSQIVNDFQKGDIAEGYSVSREKKESFPLTVTSAQKNPTAFYLCASSDRYYEQYFGPGTRLTVT.

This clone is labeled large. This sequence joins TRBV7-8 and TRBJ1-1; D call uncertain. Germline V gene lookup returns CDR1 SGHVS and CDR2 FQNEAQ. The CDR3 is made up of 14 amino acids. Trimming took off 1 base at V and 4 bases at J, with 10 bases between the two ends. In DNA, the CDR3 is TGTGCCAGCAGCTTAGTTGGGGTAGGCACTGAAGCTTTCTTT. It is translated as CASSLVGVGTEAFF.

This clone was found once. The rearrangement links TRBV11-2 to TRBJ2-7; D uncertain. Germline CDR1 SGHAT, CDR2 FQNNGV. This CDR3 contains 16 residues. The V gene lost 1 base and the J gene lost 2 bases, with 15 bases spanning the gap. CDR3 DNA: TGTGCCAGCAGCTTAGCTGGTCACAGCCCAACCTACGAGCAGTACTTC. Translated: CASSLAGHSPTYEQYF.

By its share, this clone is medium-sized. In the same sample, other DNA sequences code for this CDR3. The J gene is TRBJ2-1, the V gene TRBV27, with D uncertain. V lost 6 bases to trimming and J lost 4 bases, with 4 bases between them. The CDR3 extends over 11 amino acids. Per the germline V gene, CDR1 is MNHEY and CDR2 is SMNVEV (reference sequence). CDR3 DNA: TGTGCCAGCAGCCTTTACAATGAGCAGTTCTTC. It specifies CASSLYNEQFF.

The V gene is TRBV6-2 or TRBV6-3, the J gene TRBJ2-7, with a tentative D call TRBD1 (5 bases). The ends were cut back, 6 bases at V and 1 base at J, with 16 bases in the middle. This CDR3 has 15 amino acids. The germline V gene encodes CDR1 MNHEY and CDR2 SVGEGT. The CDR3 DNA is TGTGCCAGCAGCGTAGAGGCAGGGATTTCCTACGAGCAGTACTTC. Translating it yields CASSVEAGISYEQYF.

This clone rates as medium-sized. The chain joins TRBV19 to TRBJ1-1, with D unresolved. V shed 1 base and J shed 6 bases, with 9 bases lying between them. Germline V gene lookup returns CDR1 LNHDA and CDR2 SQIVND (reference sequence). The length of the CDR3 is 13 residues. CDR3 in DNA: TGTGCCAGTAGTATAGGGTCGGGTTCTGAAGCTTTCTTT. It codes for CASSIGSGSEAFF.

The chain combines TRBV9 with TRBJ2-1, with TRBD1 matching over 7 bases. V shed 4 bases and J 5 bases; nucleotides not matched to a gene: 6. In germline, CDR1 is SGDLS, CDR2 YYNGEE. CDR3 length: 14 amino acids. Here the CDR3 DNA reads TGTGCCAGCAGCCCAGGGGACAGTGACAATGAGCAGTTCTTC. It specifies CASSPGDSDNEQFF.

The CDR3 DNA follows: TGTGCCAGTAGTATGGGGCAGGTCCACAATGAGCAGTTCTTC. Residues: CASSMGQVHNEQFF. This chain joins TRBV19 and TRBJ2-1, with D possibly TRBD1 on 5 matching bases. CDR1 is LNHDA, CDR2 SQIVND, per germline (reference sequence). The CDR3 has 14 residues. Between the trimmed V and J ends, which lost 3 bases and 5 bases, there was a span of 11 bases.

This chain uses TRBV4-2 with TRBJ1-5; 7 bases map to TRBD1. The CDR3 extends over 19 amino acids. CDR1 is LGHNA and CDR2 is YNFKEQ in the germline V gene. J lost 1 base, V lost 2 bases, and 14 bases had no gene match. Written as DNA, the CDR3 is TGTGCCAGCAGCCAACGACCGACAGGGACGGAAGTGAGCAATCAGCCCCAGCATTTT. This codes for CASSQRPTGTEVSNQPQHF.